These 19 T cell receptor beta chains came from one sample sequenced in a study of cytomegalovirus exposure and HLA in healthy donors (dated by TCRdb to between 2016 and 2019). Preparation of the library involved the immunoSEQ multiplex PCR assay. A mixture of 60 forward primers for TCR Vbeta segments and 13 reverse primers for TCR Jbeta segments was used in the multiplex PCR. In TCRdb, the immuneACCESS table is reduced to in-frame sequences with V and J assigned. These tables do not hold every clone; where another copy was compared, an unresolved V gene accounts for under half, and the others remain unexplained. Here the sample has tens of thousands of clones; roughly 53% occur a single time. The leading ten clones occupy approximately 10% of the sample. The material sequenced was PBMCs. These receptors were collected from a human donor in good health.

The J gene is TRBJ2-1, the V gene TRBV21-1; the tabulated D call, TRBD1, remains unverified against the DNA. TRBV21-1 is described as a pseudogene. The CDR3 runs to 15 residues. The CDR3 protein is CASSEYTGPVGEQFF. In nucleotides, the CDR3 is TGTGCCAGCAGCGAATATACAGGGCCAGTTGGTGAGCAGTTCTTC.

The chain is built from TRBV15 and TRBJ2-3; 7 bases map to TRBD1. The germline gives CDR1 LNHNV, CDR2 YYDKDF (reference sequence). Germline trimming cut 6 bases from V and 1 base from J; bases unmatched to any gene: 4. The CDR3 is 14 residues long. The CDR3 nucleotides are TGTGCCACCAGTCGGGACAGTGGCACAGATACGCAGTATTTT. Protein: CATSRDSGTDTQYF.

The V gene is TRBV14, the J gene TRBJ2-7; D gene uncertain. There are 12 residues in the CDR3. The V end lost 1 base, the J end lost 9 bases, and 10 bases lay between the germline ends. Germline CDR1 reads SGHDN; CDR2 reads FVKESK. CDR3 loop: CASSQVGEPQYF. The CDR3 coding sequence is TGTGCCAGCAGCCAAGTAGGAGAACCGCAGTACTTC.

This clone occurred a few times. The V call is TRBV6-5, the J call TRBJ2-7, with TRBD1 identical over 7 bases. V lost 6 bases and J lost 6; bases outside the gene matches: 5. The CDR3 totals 12 residues. Germline loops: CDR1 MNHEY, CDR2 SVGAGI. The CDR3 sequence is CASSRGQREQYF. For the CDR3, the DNA is TGTGCCAGCAGCCGGGGACAGCGCGAGCAGTACTTC.

This clone came up once. The chain is built from TRBV11-1 and TRBJ1-1; 8 bases map to TRBD1. Germline V CDR1 and CDR2: SGHAT, FQDESV (reference sequence). The J segment lost 5 bases and the V segment lost 5 bases, leaving 10 bases of the junction unmatched. The CDR3 loop spans 15 amino acids. CDR3 sequence reads: CASSQGQGGRTEAFF. CDR3 nucleotide sequence: TGTGCCAGCAGCCAAGGACAGGGCGGTCGAACTGAAGCTTTCTTT.

The chain couples TRBV19 to TRBJ2-1; possibly TRBD1 for D (5 bases). The germline CDR1 and CDR2 sequences are LNHDA and SQIVND (reference sequence). This CDR3 spans 15 amino acids. Trimming pared 1 base from V and 3 bases from J, leaving 10 bases between. CDR3 residues: CASSIVPQGYNEQFF. In DNA, the CDR3 is TGTGCCAGTAGTATAGTTCCCCAGGGCTACAATGAGCAGTTCTTC. Filled out from reference TRBV19 and TRBJ2-1, the complete variable domain reads DGGITQSPKYLFRKEGQNVTLSCEQNLNHDAMYWYRQDPGQGLRLIYYSQIVNDFQKGDIAEGYSVSREKKESFPLTVTSAQKNPTAFYLCASSIVPQGYNEQFFGPGTRLTVL.

The chain links TRBV2 to TRBJ1-1, with D perhaps TRBD1 (6 bases). The germline gives CDR1 SNHLY, CDR2 FYNNEI. CDR3 length: 15 residues. The germline V and J ends were trimmed by 5 bases and 7 bases, with 20 bases remaining between them. The CDR3 loop reads CASSWDIARAHEAFF. The CDR3 DNA reads as TGTGCCAGCAGTTGGGACATAGCCAGGGCACATGAAGCTTTCTTT.

The chain combines TRBV7-2 with TRBJ1-1; the D is unclear. Trimming shortened V by 4 bases and J by 5 bases, and 20 bases separated the two germline ends. The CDR3 spans 16 residues. Germline loops: CDR1 SGHTA, CDR2 FQGNSA. This chain's CDR3 is CASSSRLEGRKTEAFF. CDR3 sequence (DNA): TGTGCCAGCAGCTCCCGATTGGAGGGAAGGAAAACTGAAGCTTTCTTT.

This clone has a handful of counts. This chain joins TRBV30 and TRBJ2-5; possibly TRBD2 for D (7 bases). Germline CDR1 and CDR2: GTSNPN and SVGIG (reference sequence). The CDR3 is made up of 14 amino acids. V gave up 2 bases and J gave up 2 bases, with 12 bases separating them. This CDR3 is CAWSRGRGQETQYF. CDR3 nucleotide sequence: TGTGCCTGGAGTCGGGGGCGGGGGCAAGAGACCCAGTACTTC.

The genes are TRBV25-1 and TRBJ1-6; 9 positions agree with TRBD1. Trimming removed 4 bases from V and 13 bases from J; junction bases left unmatched: 8. CDR1 MGHDK and CDR2 SYGVNS come from the germline V gene. The CDR3 is 14 residues long. CDR3 bases: TGTGCCAGCAGTGGGGGGACAGGGAAGGGGCCCCTCCACTTT. This translates into CASSGGTGKGPLHF.

The CDR3 nucleotides are TGTGCCAGCAGTGAAGAGGGAGCGGCTCGCCAGCCCCAGCATTTT. Protein: CASSEEGAARQPQHF. The J gene is TRBJ1-5, the V gene TRBV6-1; no definite D call. The length of the CDR3 is 15 residues. Trimming left V 1 base short and J 7 bases short, with 14 bases between. The germline gives CDR1 MNHNS, CDR2 SASEGT.

The CDR3 DNA is TGTGCCAGCAGCTTAGCGAGAGGGAGCGGGGGCAACAATGAGCAGTTCTTC. This codes for CASSLARGSGGNNEQFF. V is TRBV11-2 and J is TRBJ2-1, with 8 bases identical to TRBD2. Germline V gives CDR1 SGHAT, CDR2 FQNNGV. The CDR3 runs 17 residues. After removal of 1 base from V and 5 bases from J, the junction contained 10 bases not matched to a gene. Full variable domain (remainder filled in from reference TRBV11-2 and TRBJ2-1): EAGVAQSPRYKIIEKRQSVAFWCNPISGHATLYWYQQILGQGPKLLIQFQNNGVVDDSQLPKDRFSAERLKGVDSTLKIQPAKLEDSAVYLCASSLARGSGGNNEQFFGPGTRLTVL.

The rearrangement links TRBV4-2 to TRBJ1-5, with TRBD1 matching over 7 bases. Germline-derived CDR1 and CDR2 are LGHNA and YNFKEQ. This CDR3 region has 19 residues. The V segment lost 0 bases and the J segment 5 bases; nucleotides outside the gene matches: 16. Here the CDR3 DNA reads TGTGCCAGCAGCCAAGACAAACTCCGACCCGGGACAGTGGATCAGCCCCAGCATTTT. This encodes CASSQDKLRPGTVDQPQHF.

Only a few counts were recorded for this clone. The chain combines TRBV19 with TRBJ2-3; D gene ambiguous. Germline-derived CDR1 and CDR2 are LNHDA and SQIVND (reference sequence). CDR3 length: 14 amino acids. V was clipped by 3 bases and J by 3 bases, with 10 bases between them. The CDR3 DNA reads TGTGCCAGTAGTATTCGAGAGGTGACAGATACGCAGTATTTT. Amino acid sequence: CASSIREVTDTQYF.

The chain links TRBV7-2 to TRBJ1-1; the D gene is possibly TRBD1 (5 bases). CDR1 SGHTA and CDR2 FQGNSA come from the germline V gene. The CDR3 runs 20 residues. V lost 0 bases and J lost 1, with 24 bases in between. CDR3 coding DNA: TGTGCCAGCAGCTTAGCCAGTCCACGGTTACAGGCAACAAAGAACACTGAAGCTTTCTTT. It yields the protein CASSLASPRLQATKNTEAFF.

The V and J genes are TRBV18 and TRBJ2-7; D not resolved. The length of the CDR3 is 13 residues. From germline, CDR1 is KGHSH and CDR2 LQKENI. V was cut by 2 bases and J by 4 bases, with 9 bases left in between. DNA of the CDR3: TGTGCCAGCTCACCAGCAAGAGGTTACGAGCAGTACTTC. It is translated as CASSPARGYEQYF.

This clone occurred a few times. V usage is TRBV7-6 and J usage is TRBJ2-1, with 9 bases fitting TRBD2. The V segment lost 1 base and the J segment 10 bases; nucleotides outside the gene matches: 8. The CDR3 sequence is 15 residues long. Looked up from germline, CDR1 is SGHVS and CDR2 is FNYEAQ. The CDR3 region is CASSLGGGGAEEQFF. CDR3 DNA sequence: TGTGCCAGCAGCTTAGGGGGCGGGGGGGCAGAAGAGCAGTTCTTC.

V gene TRBV9 combines with J gene TRBJ1-6; perhaps TRBD1 as D (5 bases). The CDR3 sequence is 15 residues long. V lost 0 bases and J 10 bases, leaving 14 bases between the germline ends. Germline CDR1 and CDR2: SGDLS and YYNGEE. CDR3 sequence (DNA): TGTGCCAGCAGCGTAGATGCCAGGGTAAAATCACCCCTCCACTTT. Its protein product is CASSVDARVKSPLHF.

The genes are TRBV7-2 and TRBJ1-2, with 7 bases fitting TRBD1. Trimming took 3 bases from V and 2 from J; bases not matched to a gene: 6. CDR1 SGHTA and CDR2 FQGNSA come from the germline V gene. This CDR3 is 15 amino acids long. The DNA for the CDR3 is TGTGCCAGCAGCTTCTCCGGGACAGAAAACTATGGCTACACCTTC. Amino acid sequence: CASSFSGTENYGYTF.